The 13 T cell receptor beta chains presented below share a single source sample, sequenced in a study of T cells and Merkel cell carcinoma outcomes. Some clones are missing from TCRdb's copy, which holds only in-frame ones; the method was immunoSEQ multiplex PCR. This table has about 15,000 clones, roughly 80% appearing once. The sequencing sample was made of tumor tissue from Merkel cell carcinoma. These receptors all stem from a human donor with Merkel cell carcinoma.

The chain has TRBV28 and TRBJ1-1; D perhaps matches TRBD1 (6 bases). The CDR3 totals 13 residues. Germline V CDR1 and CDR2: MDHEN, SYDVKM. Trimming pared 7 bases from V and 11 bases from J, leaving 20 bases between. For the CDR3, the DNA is TGTGCCAGCACCAAGACCGGGGGCTGGAGTGCTTTCTTT. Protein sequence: CASTKTGGWSAFF.

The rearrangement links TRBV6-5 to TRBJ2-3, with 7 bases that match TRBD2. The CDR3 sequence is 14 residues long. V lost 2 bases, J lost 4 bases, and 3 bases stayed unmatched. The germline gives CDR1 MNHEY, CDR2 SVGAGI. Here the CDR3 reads CASSYGGGADTQYF. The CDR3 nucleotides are TGTGCCAGCAGTTACGGGGGAGGGGCAGATACGCAGTATTTT.

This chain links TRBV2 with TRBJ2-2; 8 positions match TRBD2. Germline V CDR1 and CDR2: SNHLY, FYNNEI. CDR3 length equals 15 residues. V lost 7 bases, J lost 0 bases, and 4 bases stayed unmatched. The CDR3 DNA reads TGTGCCAGCACCCGACTAGCGTCGAACACCGGGGAGCTGTTTTTT. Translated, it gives CASTRLASNTGELFF. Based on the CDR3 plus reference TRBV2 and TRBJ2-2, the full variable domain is EPEVTQTPSHQVTQMGQEVILRCVPISNHLYFYWYRQILGQKVEFLVSFYNNEISEKSEIFDDQFSVERPDGSNFTLKIRSTKLEDSAMYFCASTRLASNTGELFFGEGSRLTVL.

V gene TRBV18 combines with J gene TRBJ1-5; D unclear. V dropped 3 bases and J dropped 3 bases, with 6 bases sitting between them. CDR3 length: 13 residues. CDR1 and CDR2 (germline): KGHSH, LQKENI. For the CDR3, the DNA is TGTGCCAGCTCACCTGATATCAATCAGCCCCAGCATTTT. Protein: CASSPDINQPQHF.

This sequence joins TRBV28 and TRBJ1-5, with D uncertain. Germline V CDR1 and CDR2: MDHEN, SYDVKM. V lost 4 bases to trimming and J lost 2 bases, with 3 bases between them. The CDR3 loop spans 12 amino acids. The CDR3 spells CASSWGNQPQHF. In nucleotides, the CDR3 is TGTGCCAGCAGTTGGGGCAATCAGCCCCAGCATTTT.

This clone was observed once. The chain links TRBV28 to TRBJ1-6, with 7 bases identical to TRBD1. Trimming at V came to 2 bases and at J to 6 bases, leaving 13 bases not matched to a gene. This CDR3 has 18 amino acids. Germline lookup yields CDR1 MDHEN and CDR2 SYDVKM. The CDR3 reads CASSLAGYRGLGNSPLHF. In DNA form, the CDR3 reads TGTGCCAGCAGTTTAGCGGGATACAGGGGCCTCGGTAATTCACCCCTCCACTTT.

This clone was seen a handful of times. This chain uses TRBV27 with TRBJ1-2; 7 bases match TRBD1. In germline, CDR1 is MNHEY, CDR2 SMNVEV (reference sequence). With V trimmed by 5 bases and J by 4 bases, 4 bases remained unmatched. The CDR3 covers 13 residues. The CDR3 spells CASSPQGSYGYTF. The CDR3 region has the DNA TGTGCCAGCAGTCCACAGGGGTCCTATGGCTACACCTTC.

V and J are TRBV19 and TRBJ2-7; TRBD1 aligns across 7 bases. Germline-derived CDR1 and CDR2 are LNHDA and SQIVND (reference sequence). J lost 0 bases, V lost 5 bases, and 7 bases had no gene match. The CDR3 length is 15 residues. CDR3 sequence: CASSSRTGASYEQYF. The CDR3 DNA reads TGTGCCAGTAGTTCCCGGACAGGTGCCTCCTACGAGCAGTACTTC.

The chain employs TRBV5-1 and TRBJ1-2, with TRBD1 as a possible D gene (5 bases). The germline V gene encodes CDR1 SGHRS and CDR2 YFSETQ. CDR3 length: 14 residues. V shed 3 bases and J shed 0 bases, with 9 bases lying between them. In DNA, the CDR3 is TGCGCCAGCAGCTGGGACGGAACTAACTATGGCTACACCTTC. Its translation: CASSWDGTNYGYTF. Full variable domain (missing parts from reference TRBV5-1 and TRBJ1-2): KAGVTQTPRYLIKTRGQQVTLSCSPISGHRSVSWYQQTPGQGLQFLFEYFSETQRNKGNFPGRFSGRQFSNSRSEMNVSTLELGDSALYLCASSWDGTNYGYTFGSGTRLTVV.

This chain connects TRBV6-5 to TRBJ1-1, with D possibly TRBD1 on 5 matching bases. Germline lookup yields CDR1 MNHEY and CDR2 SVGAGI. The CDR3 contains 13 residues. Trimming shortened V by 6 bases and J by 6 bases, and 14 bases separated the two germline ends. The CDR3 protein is CASRAGVRSEAFF. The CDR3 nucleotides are TGTGCCAGCAGAGCGGGGGTTAGATCTGAAGCTTTCTTT.

The CDR3 sequence: CASSYTAGVYYEQYF. Here the CDR3 DNA reads TGTGCCAGCAGTTACACAGCGGGAGTTTACTACGAGCAGTACTTC. The V and J genes are TRBV6-5 and TRBJ2-7; the match to TRBD2 covers 8 bases. The ends lost 2 bases at V and 3 bases at J; junction bases unmatched: 6. The V gene's germline CDR1 is MNHEY and CDR2 SVGAGI. This CDR3 contains 15 residues.

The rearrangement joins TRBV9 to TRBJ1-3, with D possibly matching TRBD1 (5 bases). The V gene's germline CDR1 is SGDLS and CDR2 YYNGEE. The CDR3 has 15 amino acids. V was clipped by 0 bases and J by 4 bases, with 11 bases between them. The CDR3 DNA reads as TGTGCCAGCAGCGTAGTTGGGGGATCCGGAAACACCATATATTTT. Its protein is CASSVVGGSGNTIYF. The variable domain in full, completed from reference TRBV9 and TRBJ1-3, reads DSGVTQTPKHLITATGQRVTLRCSPRSGDLSVYWYQQSLDQGLQFLIQYYNGEERAKGNILERFSAQQFPDLHSELNLSSLELGDSALYFCASSVVGGSGNTIYFGEGSWLTVV.

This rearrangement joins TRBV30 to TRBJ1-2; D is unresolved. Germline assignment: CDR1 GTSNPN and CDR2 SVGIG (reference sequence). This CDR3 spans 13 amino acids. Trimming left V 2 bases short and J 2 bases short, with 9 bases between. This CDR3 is CAWSRGHNYGYTF. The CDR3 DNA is TGTGCCTGGAGTCGAGGGCACAACTATGGCTACACCTTC.